A selection of T cell receptor beta chains follows, all from one sample in a study of breast tumors, draining lymph nodes, adjacent tissues. TCRdb reanalysed the multiplex PCR reads using MiXCR and keeps one entry per CDR3 protein. The sample has some 140,000 distinct CDR3 sequences; 21% are singletons. The sample comprised axillary lymph node tissue. All receptors come from a female donor with breast cancer. Some clones in this sample may be carry-over from other donors' samples. Each CDR3 is given with its conserved first and last residue.

V: TRBV28; J: TRBJ2-7; CDR3: CASSLTSPGTGRREQYF
V: TRBV3-1; J: TRBJ2-1; CDR3: CASSRDAYNGQFF
V: TRBV10-2; J: TRBJ2-1; CDR3: CASSEGGSILGNEQFF
V: TRBV20-1; J: TRBJ2-7; CDR3: CSARGSRDYLIHEQYF
V: TRBV6-5; J: TRBJ2-3; CDR3: CASSYVGTTDTQYF
V: TRBV10-3; J: TRBJ1-6; CDR3: CAIRQTDRGDNSPLHF
V: TRBV20-1; J: TRBJ2-7; CDR3: CSARAVAGVVYEQYF
V: TRBV3-1; J: TRBJ2-3; CDR3: CASSQASGLDTQYF
V: TRBV6-6; J: TRBJ1-5; CDR3: CASIGQGARGNQPQHF
V: TRBV2; J: TRBJ1-2; CDR3: CASSERGTLRGLNYGYTF
V: TRBV20-1; J: TRBJ2-1; CDR3: CSARDRYWRESYNEQFF
V: TRBV3-1; J: TRBJ2-5; CDR3: CASSQGDRGVRETQYF
V: TRBV29-1; J: TRBJ1-5; CDR3: CSVGTGSNQPQHF
V: TRBV14; J: TRBJ2-1; CDR3: CASSQGLGVGGADNEQFF
V: TRBV19; J: TRBJ1-5; CDR3: CASSPGQINQPQHF
V: TRBV7-8; J: TRBJ2-7; CDR3: CASSSGLKSYEQYF
V: TRBV6-5; J: TRBJ2-1; CDR3: CASSRDRGLPYSYNEQFF
V: TRBV29-1; J: TRBJ2-5; CDR3: CSVEPGETQYF
V: TRBV4-1; J: TRBJ2-2; CDR3: CASSQEGTRNTGELFF
V: TRBV19; J: TRBJ2-7; CDR3: CASSKRGQFYEQYF
V: TRBV12-3/TRBV12-4; J: TRBJ2-5; CDR3: CASSFGPGGETQYF
V: TRBV19; J: TRBJ2-1; CDR3: CASSIAAGASYNEQFF
V: TRBV6-1; J: TRBJ2-7; CDR3: CASSEGGSGASSYEQYF
V: TRBV7-8; J: TRBJ2-1; CDR3: CASSARSGRYNEQFF
V: TRBV11-2; J: TRBJ1-6; CDR3: CASNLGERSPLHF
V: TRBV6-6; J: TRBJ1-6; CDR3: CASKQGATYNSPLHF
V: TRBV7-9; J: TRBJ1-1; CDR3: CASSLSTANTEAFF
V: TRBV27; J: TRBJ2-7; CDR3: CASSLRGNLYEQYF
V: TRBV20-1; J: TRBJ2-3; CDR3: CSARHSSDADTQYF
V: TRBV20-1; J: TRBJ2-1; CDR3: CSARDTSGSGSIEQFF
V: TRBV19; J: TRBJ1-2; CDR3: CASNSLALGQSNGYTF
V: TRBV7-8; J: NA; CDR3: CASSLVLVADTQHF
V: TRBV3-1; J: TRBJ2-7; CDR3: CASSQEGQGSYEQYF
V: TRBV6-4; J: TRBJ2-2; CDR3: CASRAGSPTGELFF
V: TRBV15; J: TRBJ1-5; CDR3: CATSRDEGVNQPQHF
V: TRBV9; J: TRBJ1-3; CDR3: CASRSGNTIYF
V: TRBV9; J: TRBJ1-6; CDR3: CASSVGPDSPLHF